A single sample gave rise to the 21 T cell receptor beta chains below, sequenced in a study of CD4+ T cells in melanoma. TCRdb keeps only in-frame clones here, not all; method: immunoSEQ multiplex PCR. The sample carries roughly 120,000 clones, 92% recorded once. Sequencing used peripheral blood. Receptors originate from a human donor with melanoma.

The V gene is TRBV7-3, the J gene TRBJ2-3; D perhaps matches TRBD2 (6 bases). Trimming pared 2 bases from V and 5 bases from J, leaving 14 bases between. The CDR3 has 15 amino acids. The germline gives CDR1 SGHTA, CDR2 FQGTGA. The CDR3 protein is CASSLDGLGRDTQYF. DNA for the CDR3: TGTGCCAGCAGCTTAGATGGCCTCGGGAGAGATACGCAGTATTTT.

The chain combines TRBV12-2 with TRBJ2-5; TRBD2, as called in the table, went unchecked against the DNA. TRBV12-2 has pseudogene status. The length of the CDR3 is 20 residues. The CDR3 nucleotides read TGTGCAAGTCGCTCCTTCGAACACCGAAAACTAGCGGGAGGCCAAGAGACCCAGTACTTC. Protein product: CASRSFEHRKLAGGQETQYF.

The rearrangement uses TRBV5-5 and TRBJ1-2; weak D call: TRBD1 (5 bases). Per germline, CDR1 SGHKS and CDR2 YYEKEE (reference sequence). V lost 2 bases to trimming and J lost 3 bases, with 11 bases between them. CDR3 length: 14 amino acids. DNA for the CDR3: TGTGCCAGCAGCTTCGACAGAGCCTACTATGGCTACACCTTC. Amino acids: CASSFDRAYYGYTF.

The genes are TRBV7-3 and TRBJ1-1; no reliable D call. Germline CDR1 and CDR2: SGHTA and FQGTGA. The CDR3 runs to 15 residues. Trimming left V 0 bases short and J 0 bases short, with 8 bases between. This chain's CDR3 is CASSLTREMNTEAFF. The DNA for the CDR3 is TGTGCCAGCAGCTTAACGAGGGAAATGAACACTGAAGCTTTCTTT.

V is TRBV5-5 and J is TRBJ1-2; D uncertain. The length of the CDR3 is 14 residues. V was cut by 3 bases and J by 2 bases, with 11 bases left in between. Per the germline V gene, CDR1 is SGHKS and CDR2 is YYEKEE (reference sequence). CDR3 residues: CASSSSQMNYGYTF. The DNA for the CDR3 is TGTGCCAGCAGCTCCTCTCAGATGAACTATGGCTACACCTTC.

This chain connects TRBV28 to TRBJ2-1; 7 bases are a match to TRBD2. V was clipped by 3 bases and J by 4 bases; unmatched bases: 12. Per the germline V gene, CDR1 is MDHEN and CDR2 is SYDVKM. The CDR3 has 17 residues. CDR3 sequence: CASSLGNRGRGYNEQFF. The CDR3, as DNA: TGTGCCAGCAGTTTGGGGAACCGCGGGAGAGGTTACAATGAGCAGTTCTTC. The whole variable domain, remainder taken from reference TRBV28 and TRBJ2-1, is DVKVTQSSRYLVKRTGEKVFLECVQDMDHENMFWYRQDPGLGLRLIYFSYDVKMKEKGDIPEGYSVSREKKERFSLILESASTNQTSMYLCASSLGNRGRGYNEQFFGPGTRLTVL.

This chain connects TRBV7-9 to TRBJ1-3; D is ambiguous. The CDR3 loop spans 17 amino acids. Trimming shortened V by 6 bases and J by 2 bases, and 20 bases separated the two germline ends. The V gene's germline CDR1 is SEHNR and CDR2 FQNEAQ (reference sequence). The chain's CDR3 is CASSRPSSLGTGNTIYF. In nucleotides, the CDR3 is TGTGCCAGCAGTCGCCCCAGTTCCCTAGGTACTGGAAACACCATATATTTT. Filled out from reference TRBV7-9 and TRBJ1-3, the complete variable domain reads DTGVSQNPRHKITKRGQNVTFRCDPISEHNRLYWYRQTLGQGPEFLTYFQNEAQLEKSRLLSDRFSAERPKGSFSTLEIQRTEQGDSAMYLCASSRPSSLGTGNTIYFGEGSWLTVV.

The chain links TRBV5-4 to TRBJ2-2; 13 bases map to TRBD2. The CDR3 consists of 18 residues. Germline V gene sequence: CDR1 SGHNT, CDR2 YYREEE (reference sequence). The junction had 8 bases not matched to a gene; V was cut back by 0 bases and J by 6 bases. Here the CDR3 reads CASSLGSLAGGLAGELFF. CDR3 coding DNA: TGTGCCAGCAGCTTGGGGTCACTAGCGGGAGGGCTGGCCGGGGAGCTGTTTTTT.

The chain has TRBV11-2 and TRBJ2-3; possible D gene TRBD1, 6 bases. V was clipped by 4 bases and J by 4 bases, with 12 bases between them. This CDR3 comprises 14 residues. Germline V gene lookup returns CDR1 SGHAT and CDR2 FQNNGV. CDR3 region: CASSSQGLADTQYF. The CDR3 coding sequence is TGTGCCAGCAGCTCTCAGGGGTTGGCAGATACGCAGTATTTT.

This clone is a singleton in its sample. In nucleotides, the CDR3 is TGCGCCAGCAGCCAAGGACTTACGGGCCGTAGCGAGACCCAGTACTTC. As protein: CASSQGLTGRSETQYF. V gene TRBV4-1 combines with J gene TRBJ2-5; D remains unclear. V lost 1 base and J lost 5, with 17 bases in between. The germline CDR1 and CDR2 sequences are MGHRA and YSYEKL. This CDR3 is built from 16 residues.

The chain employs TRBV11-3 and TRBJ2-1; D gene uncertain. Germline values: CDR1 SGHNT, CDR2 YENEEA. V was shortened by 2 bases and J by 3 bases, with 11 bases between the two germline ends. The CDR3 runs to 15 residues. The CDR3 here is CASSLMGSNYNEQFF. DNA of the CDR3: TGTGCCAGCAGCTTAATGGGCAGCAACTACAATGAGCAGTTCTTC.

This chain links TRBV6-5 with TRBJ2-2; D is unresolved. V was pared by 6 bases and J by 1 base, with 12 bases between. From germline, CDR1 is MNHEY and CDR2 SVGAGI. The CDR3 spans 15 residues. The CDR3 DNA follows: TGTGCCAGCAGACCCCAGGTGGAGAACACCGGGGAGCTGTTTTTT. Translated, it gives CASRPQVENTGELFF.

This chain connects TRBV10-3 to TRBJ1-1; D not resolved. Germline CDR1 ENHRY, CDR2 SYGVKD. The CDR3 runs to 13 residues. The V end lost 8 bases, the J end lost 4 bases, and 14 bases lay between the germline ends. The CDR3 here is CAISEGSGTEAFF. In DNA, the CDR3 is TGTGCCATCTCCGAAGGGTCGGGCACTGAAGCTTTCTTT.

This clone was picked up one time. The V gene is TRBV9, the J gene TRBJ1-6; D call uncertain. V dropped 3 bases and J dropped 6 bases, with 7 bases sitting between them. Looked up from germline, CDR1 is SGDLS and CDR2 is YYNGEE. The CDR3 consists of 13 residues. DNA of the CDR3: TGTGCCAGCAGCGAACATACTAATTCACCCCTCCACTTT. It translates to CASSEHTNSPLHF.

Regarding this clone: The junction departs from the called germline gene at one end, perhaps through a read error. This chain connects TRBV4-3 to TRBJ1-3, with D tentatively TRBD1 (5 bases). This CDR3 spans 15 amino acids. CDR1 and CDR2 (germline): LGHNA, YSLEER. CDR3 nucleotide sequence: TGCGTCAGCAGCCAAGAAGCAGGGACTGGAAACACCATATATTTT. It yields the protein CVSSQEAGTGNTIYF.

The CDR3 sequence is CASSLVVGGEKLFF. Written as DNA, the CDR3 is TGTGCCAGCAGCTTGGTCGTCGGTGGTGAAAAACTGTTTTTT. This chain joins TRBV7-8 and TRBJ1-4; D gene uncertain. This CDR3 contains 14 residues. From germline, CDR1 is SGHVS and CDR2 FQNEAQ. V lost 3 bases and J 7 bases, leaving 12 bases between the germline ends.

This chain connects TRBV27 to TRBJ2-7, with D perhaps TRBD1 (5 bases). Germline loops: CDR1 MNHEY, CDR2 SMNVEV (reference sequence). The CDR3 is 12 residues long. Between the trimmed V and J ends, which lost 8 bases and 7 bases, there was a span of 15 bases. CDR3 in DNA: TGTGCCAGCGACTTATTGAAGGGGGAGCAGTACTTC. Translation gives CASDLLKGEQYF.

The CDR3 loop reads CASSPGSSYEQYF. The CDR3 DNA sequence: TGCGCCAGCAGTCCTGGATCCTCCTACGAGCAGTACTTC. V is TRBV5-1 and J is TRBJ2-7; D ambiguous. CDR3 length equals 13 residues. Germline V CDR1 and CDR2: SGHRS, YFSETQ. Trimming took off 5 bases at V and 0 bases at J, with 9 bases between the two ends. Combining the CDR3 with reference TRBV5-1 and TRBJ2-7 gives the whole variable domain KAGVTQTPRYLIKTRGQQVTLSCSPISGHRSVSWYQQTPGQGLQFLFEYFSETQRNKGNFPGRFSGRQFSNSRSEMNVSTLELGDSALYLCASSPGSSYEQYFGPGTRLTVT.

The V call is TRBV7-9, the J call TRBJ2-1, with 7 bases matching TRBD1. Trimming cost V 5 bases and J 0 bases; bases outside gene matches: 4. Per germline, CDR1 SEHNR and CDR2 FQNEAQ (reference sequence). The CDR3 has 15 amino acids. The CDR3 spells CASSARGSSYNEQFF. As DNA, the CDR3 is TGTGCCAGCAGCGCCAGGGGGAGCTCCTACAATGAGCAGTTCTTC.

The genes are TRBV4-1 and TRBJ2-2; the D gene is possibly TRBD1 (6 bases). The CDR3 length is 16 residues. The V gene lost 0 bases and the J gene lost 6 bases, with 14 bases spanning the gap. Germline V gene lookup returns CDR1 MGHRA and CDR2 YSYEKL. CDR3 protein: CASSQEWGTYAGELFF. Written as DNA, the CDR3 is TGCGCCAGCAGCCAAGAGTGGGGGACATACGCCGGGGAGCTGTTTTTT.

This clone came up once. This chain uses TRBV5-1 with TRBJ1-2, with TRBD1 matching over 7 bases. In germline, CDR1 is SGHRS, CDR2 YFSETQ. The CDR3 extends over 13 amino acids. Trimming removed 2 bases from V and 4 bases from J; junction bases left unmatched: 2. CDR3 DNA: TGCGCCAGCAGCTTAGGGACAGTCTATGGCTACACCTTC. It encodes CASSLGTVYGYTF.